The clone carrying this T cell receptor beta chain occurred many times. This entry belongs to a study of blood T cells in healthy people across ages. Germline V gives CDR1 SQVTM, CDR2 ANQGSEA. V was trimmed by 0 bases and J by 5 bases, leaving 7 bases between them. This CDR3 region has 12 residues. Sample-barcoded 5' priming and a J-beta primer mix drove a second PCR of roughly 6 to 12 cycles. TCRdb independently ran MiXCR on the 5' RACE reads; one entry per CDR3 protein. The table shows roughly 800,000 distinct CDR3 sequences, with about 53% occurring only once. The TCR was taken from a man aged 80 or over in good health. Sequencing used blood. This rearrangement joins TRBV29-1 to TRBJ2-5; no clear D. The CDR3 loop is CSVEDEYETQYF. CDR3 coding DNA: TGCAGCGTTGAAGACGAGTACGAGACCCAGTACTTC.